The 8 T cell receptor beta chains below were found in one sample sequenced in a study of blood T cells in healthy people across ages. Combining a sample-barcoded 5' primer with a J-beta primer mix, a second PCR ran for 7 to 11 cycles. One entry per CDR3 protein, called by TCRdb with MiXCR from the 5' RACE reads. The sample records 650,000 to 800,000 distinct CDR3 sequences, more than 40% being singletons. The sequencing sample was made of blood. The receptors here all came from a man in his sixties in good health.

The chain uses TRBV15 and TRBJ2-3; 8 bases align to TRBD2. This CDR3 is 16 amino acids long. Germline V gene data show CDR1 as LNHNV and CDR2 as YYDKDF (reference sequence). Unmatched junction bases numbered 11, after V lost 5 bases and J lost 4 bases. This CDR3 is CATSPAGGWAADTQYF. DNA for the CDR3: TGTGCCACCAGCCCCGCGGGGGGATGGGCAGCAGATACGCAGTATTTT.

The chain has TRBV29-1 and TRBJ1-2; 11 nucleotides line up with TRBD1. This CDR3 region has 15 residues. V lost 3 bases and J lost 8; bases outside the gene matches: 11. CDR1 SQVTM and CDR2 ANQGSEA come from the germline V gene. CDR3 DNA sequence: TGCAGCGTTGAGACGGGACAGGGGGTGATTGGGGGCTACACCTTC. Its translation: CSVETGQGVIGGYTF.

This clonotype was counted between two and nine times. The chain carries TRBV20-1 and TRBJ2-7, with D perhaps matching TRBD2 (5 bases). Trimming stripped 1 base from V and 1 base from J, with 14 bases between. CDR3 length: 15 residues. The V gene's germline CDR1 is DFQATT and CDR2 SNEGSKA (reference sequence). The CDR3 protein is CSARAHGMGSYEQYF. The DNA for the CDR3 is TGCAGTGCTAGAGCCCACGGGATGGGGTCCTACGAGCAGTACTTC.

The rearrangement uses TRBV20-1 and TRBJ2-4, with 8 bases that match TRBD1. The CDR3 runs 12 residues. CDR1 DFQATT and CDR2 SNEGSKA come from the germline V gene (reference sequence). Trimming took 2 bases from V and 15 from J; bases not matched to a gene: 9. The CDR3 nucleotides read TGCAGTGCTAGACCCTCAGGGGGCAATGGGTACTTC. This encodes CSARPSGGNGYF.

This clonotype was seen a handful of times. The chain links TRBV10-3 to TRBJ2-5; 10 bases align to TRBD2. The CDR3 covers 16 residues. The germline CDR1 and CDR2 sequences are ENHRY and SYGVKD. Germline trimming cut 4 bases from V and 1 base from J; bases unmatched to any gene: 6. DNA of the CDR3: TGTGCCATCAGTGGGGGGCTAGCGGGGGTCCAAGAGACCCAGTACTTC. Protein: CAISGGLAGVQETQYF.

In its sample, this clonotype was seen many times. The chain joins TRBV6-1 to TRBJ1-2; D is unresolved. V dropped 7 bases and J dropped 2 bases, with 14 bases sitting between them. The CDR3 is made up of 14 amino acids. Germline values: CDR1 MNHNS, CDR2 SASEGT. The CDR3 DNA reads TGTGCCAGCAAAGGACCCGTGGGGAACTATGGCTACACCTTC. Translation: CASKGPVGNYGYTF.

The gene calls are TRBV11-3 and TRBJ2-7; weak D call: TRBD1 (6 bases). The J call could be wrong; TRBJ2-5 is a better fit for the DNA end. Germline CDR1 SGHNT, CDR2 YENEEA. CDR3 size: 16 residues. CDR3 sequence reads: CASSQNPSGQKETQYF. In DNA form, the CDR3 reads TGTGCCAGCAGCCAGAACCCTTCTGGACAGAAAGAGACCCAGTACTTC.

CDR3 nucleotide sequence: TGTGCCAGCAGCGACAGAAGTGGACCCCAATACGAGCAGTACTTC. The encoded protein is CASSDRSGPQYEQYF. The chain links TRBV7-6 to TRBJ2-5; tentatively, D is TRBD1 (5 bases). Gene TRBJ2-7 matches the end of the DNA better, so the J call may be wrong. The CDR3 loop spans 15 amino acids. Germline V CDR1 and CDR2: SGHVS, FNYEAQ.